The sequence of this T cell receptor (beta chain) was determined in a study of T cells in Graves' hyperthyroidism and ophthalmopathy. Findings of the study overall: Most expanded thyroid clonotypes above 0.001 recurred in blood. Separating ophthalmopathy from stable hyperthyroidism was achieved by a 13 V-J model.

Germline CDR1 and CDR2: DFQATT and SNEGSKA (reference sequence). CDR3 length equals 15 residues. Trimming removed 1 base from V and 4 bases from J; junction bases left unmatched: 3. The study left out patients who had uncontrolled infection, other autoimmune disease, pregnancy or lactation. Diagnostic assessment was based on clinical symptoms, serum thyroxine and TRAb, thyroid ultrasound and orbital computed tomography. The TCR beta CDR3 regions underwent amplification using RNA transcripts as the source. HTBI primers were the set used in a first-round RT-PCR of the TCR CDR3. TCRdb re-analysed the multiplex PCR reads in MiXCR, keeping a single row per CDR3 protein. Among over 700,000 distinct CDR3 sequences listed, around 40% were seen once. Concerning this clonotype: Its antigen is as yet unknown.

The rearrangement uses TRBV20-1 and TRBJ2-3, with 12 bases that match TRBD2. The receptor comes from a middle-aged woman with Graves' hyperthyroidism. What was sequenced was blood. The CDR3 region is CSARGLAGVPDTQYF. In nucleotides, the CDR3 is TGCAGTGCTAGAGGACTAGCGGGAGTCCCAGATACGCAGTATTTT.